This entry features one T cell receptor beta chain sequence. The sample belongs to a study of blood T cell repertoires in COVID-19. Turning to the study itself: There were acute and convalescent COVID-19 samples, and they came from the United States, Italy and Spain. Nucleic acid was either cDNA or gDNA, and it came from T cells, B-cell-depleted T cells, or PBMCs.

Original data processing: Scientists estimated how many nucleated cells there were by amplifying reference gene primers. Sequencing used immunoSEQ multiplex PCR; TCRdb keeps in-frame clones, though not all of them. The D gene and trimming were derived from the DNA, and the V and J assignments and clone size from that table. This table has about 130,000 clones, about four fifths appearing once. Germline V CDR1 and CDR2: WNHNN, SYGVQD (reference sequence). The CDR3 contains 15 residues. The V gene lost 1 base and the J gene lost 2 bases, with 11 bases spanning the gap. This sequence joins TRBV10-1 and TRBJ1-1, with D perhaps TRBD1 (6 bases). Sample: peripheral blood. The origin of this receptor is a man aged 55 to 70 with acute or convalescent COVID-19. The CDR3 sequence: CASSEYRTANTEAFF. CDR3 nucleotide sequence: TGCGCCAGCAGTGAGTACAGGACAGCAAACACTGAAGCTTTCTTT.